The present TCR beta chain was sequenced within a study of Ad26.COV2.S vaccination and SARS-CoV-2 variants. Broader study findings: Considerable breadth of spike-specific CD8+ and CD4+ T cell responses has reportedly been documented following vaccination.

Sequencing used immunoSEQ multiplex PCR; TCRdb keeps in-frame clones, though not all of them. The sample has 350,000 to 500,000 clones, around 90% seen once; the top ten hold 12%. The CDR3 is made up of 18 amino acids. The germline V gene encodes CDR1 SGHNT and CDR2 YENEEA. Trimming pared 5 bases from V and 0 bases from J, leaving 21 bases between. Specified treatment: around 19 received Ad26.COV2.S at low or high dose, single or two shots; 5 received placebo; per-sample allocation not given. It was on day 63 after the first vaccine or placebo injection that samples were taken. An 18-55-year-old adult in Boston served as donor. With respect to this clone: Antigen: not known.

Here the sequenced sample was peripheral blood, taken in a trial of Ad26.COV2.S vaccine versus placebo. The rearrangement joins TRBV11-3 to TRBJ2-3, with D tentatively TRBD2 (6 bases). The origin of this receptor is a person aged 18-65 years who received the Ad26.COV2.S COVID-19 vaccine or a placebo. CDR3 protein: CASSAGKGGEPSTDTQYF. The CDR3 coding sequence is TGTGCCAGCAGCGCAGGGAAAGGCGGGGAACCTAGCACAGATACGCAGTATTTT.